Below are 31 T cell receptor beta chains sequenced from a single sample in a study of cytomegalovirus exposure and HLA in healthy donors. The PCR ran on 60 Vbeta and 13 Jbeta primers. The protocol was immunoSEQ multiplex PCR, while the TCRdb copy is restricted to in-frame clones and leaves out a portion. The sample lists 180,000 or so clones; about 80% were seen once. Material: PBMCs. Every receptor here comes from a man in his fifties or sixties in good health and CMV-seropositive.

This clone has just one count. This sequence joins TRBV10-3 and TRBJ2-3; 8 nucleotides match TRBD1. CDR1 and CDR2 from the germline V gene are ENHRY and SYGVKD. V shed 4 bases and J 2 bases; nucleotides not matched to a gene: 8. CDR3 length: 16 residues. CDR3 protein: CAISGPGQDYTDTQYF. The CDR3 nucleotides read TGTGCCATCAGTGGACCGGGACAGGATTACACAGATACGCAGTATTTT.

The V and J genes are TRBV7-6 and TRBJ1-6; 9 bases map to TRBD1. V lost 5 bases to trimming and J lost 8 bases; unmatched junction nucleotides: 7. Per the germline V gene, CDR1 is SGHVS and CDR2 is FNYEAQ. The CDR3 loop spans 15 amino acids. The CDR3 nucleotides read TGTGCCAGCAGCCCGTCCCGGGACAGGGATTCACCCCTCCACTTT. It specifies CASSPSRDRDSPLHF.

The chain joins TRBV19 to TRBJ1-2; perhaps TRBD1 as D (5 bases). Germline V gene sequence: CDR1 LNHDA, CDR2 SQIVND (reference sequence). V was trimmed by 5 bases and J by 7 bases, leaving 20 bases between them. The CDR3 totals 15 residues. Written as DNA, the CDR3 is TGTGCCAGTAGTTTCAACCTGATCAGGGAGGGTGGCTACACCTTC. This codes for CASSFNLIREGGYTF.

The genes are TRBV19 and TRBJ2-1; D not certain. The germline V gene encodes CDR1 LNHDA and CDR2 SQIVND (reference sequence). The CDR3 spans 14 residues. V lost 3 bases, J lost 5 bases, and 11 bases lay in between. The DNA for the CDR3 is TGTGCCAGTAGTATTGTGGCTAGACACAATGAGCAGTTCTTC. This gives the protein CASSIVARHNEQFF.

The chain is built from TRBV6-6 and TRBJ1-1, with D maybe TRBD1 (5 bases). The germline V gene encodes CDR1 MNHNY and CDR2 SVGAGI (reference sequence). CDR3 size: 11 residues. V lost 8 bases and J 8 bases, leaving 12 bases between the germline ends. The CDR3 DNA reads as TGTGCCAGCGGATTGGCAGGGGAAGCTTTCTTT. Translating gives CASGLAGEAFF.

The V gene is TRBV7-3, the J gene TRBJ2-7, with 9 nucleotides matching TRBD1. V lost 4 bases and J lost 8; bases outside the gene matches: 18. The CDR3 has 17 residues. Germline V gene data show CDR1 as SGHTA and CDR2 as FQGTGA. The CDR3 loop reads CASSSEPGQGVLGQQYF. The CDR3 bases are TGTGCCAGCAGCTCAGAGCCGGGACAGGGCGTCCTGGGTCAGCAGTACTTC.

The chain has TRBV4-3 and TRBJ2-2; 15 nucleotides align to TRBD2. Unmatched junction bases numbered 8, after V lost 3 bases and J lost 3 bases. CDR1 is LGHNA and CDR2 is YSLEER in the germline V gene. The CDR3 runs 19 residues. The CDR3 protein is CASSQSTRTSGGDTGELFF. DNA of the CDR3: TGCGCCAGCAGCCAGTCCACTCGGACTAGCGGGGGGGACACCGGGGAGCTGTTTTTT.

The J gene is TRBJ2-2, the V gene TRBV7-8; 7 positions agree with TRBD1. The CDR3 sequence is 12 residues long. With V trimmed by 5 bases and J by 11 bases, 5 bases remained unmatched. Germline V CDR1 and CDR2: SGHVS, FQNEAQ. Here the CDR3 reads CASSQGTVELFF. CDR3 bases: TGTGCCAGCAGCCAAGGGACAGTAGAGCTGTTTTTT.

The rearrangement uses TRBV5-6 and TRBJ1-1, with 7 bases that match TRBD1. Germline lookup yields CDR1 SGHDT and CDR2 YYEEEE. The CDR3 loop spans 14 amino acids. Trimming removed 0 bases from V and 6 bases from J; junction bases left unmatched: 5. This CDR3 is CASSLGQGSAEAFF. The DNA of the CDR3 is TGTGCCAGCAGCTTGGGACAGGGTTCCGCTGAAGCTTTCTTT. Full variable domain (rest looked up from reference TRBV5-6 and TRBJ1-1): DAGVTQSPTHLIKTRGQQVTLRCSPKSGHDTVSWYQQALGQGPQFIFQYYEEEERQRGNFPDRFSGHQFPNYSSELNVNALLLGDSALYLCASSLGQGSAEAFFGQGTRLTVV.

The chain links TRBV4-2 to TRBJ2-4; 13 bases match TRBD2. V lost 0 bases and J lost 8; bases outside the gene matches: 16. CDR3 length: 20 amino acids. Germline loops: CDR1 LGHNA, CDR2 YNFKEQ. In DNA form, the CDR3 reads TGTGCCAGCAGCCAAGACGGGGGGACTAGCGGGACCCCACGAGCGGACATTCAGTACTTC. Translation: CASSQDGGTSGTPRADIQYF.

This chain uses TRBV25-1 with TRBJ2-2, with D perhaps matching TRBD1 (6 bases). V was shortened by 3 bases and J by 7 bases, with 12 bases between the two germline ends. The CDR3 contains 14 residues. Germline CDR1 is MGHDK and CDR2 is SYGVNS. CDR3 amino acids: CASSDPGVIGELFF. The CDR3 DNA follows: TGTGCCAGCAGTGACCCAGGGGTGATCGGGGAGCTGTTTTTT.

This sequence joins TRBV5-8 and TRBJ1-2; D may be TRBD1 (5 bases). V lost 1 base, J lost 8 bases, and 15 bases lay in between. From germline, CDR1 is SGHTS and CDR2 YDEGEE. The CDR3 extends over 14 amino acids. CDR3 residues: CASSLNRGARGYTF. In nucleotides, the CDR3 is TGTGCCAGCAGCTTGAATAGGGGCGCCAGGGGCTACACCTTC.

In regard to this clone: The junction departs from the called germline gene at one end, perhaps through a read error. The CDR3 region is CSSSIRTERANTIYF. Written as DNA, the CDR3 is TGTTCCAGCAGTATACGGACGGAGCGGGCGAACACCATATATTTT. V usage is TRBV7-9 and J usage is TRBJ1-3; D unresolved. The CDR3 loop spans 15 amino acids. Per the germline V gene, CDR1 is SEHNR and CDR2 is FQNEAQ (reference sequence).

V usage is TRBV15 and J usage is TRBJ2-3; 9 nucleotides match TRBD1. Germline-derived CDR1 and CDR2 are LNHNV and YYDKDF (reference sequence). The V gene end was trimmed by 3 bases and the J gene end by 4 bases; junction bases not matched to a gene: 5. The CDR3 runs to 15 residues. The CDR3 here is CATSSPGQGPDTQYF. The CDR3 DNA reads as TGTGCCACCAGCAGTCCGGGACAGGGTCCAGATACGCAGTATTTT. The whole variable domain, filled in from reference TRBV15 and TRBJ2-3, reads DAMVIQNPRYQVTQFGKPVTLSCSQTLNHNVMYWYQQKSSQAPKLLFHYYDKDFNNEADTPDNFQSRRPNTSFCFLDIRSPGLGDTAMYLCATSSPGQGPDTQYFGPGTRLTVL.

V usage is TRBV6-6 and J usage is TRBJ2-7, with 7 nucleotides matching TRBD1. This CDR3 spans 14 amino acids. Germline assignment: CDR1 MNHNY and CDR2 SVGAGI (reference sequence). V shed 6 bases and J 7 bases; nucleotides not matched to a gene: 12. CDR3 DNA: TGTGCCAGCAGCCCAGGGGGTTCAGTCCGTGAGCAGTACGTC. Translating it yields CASSPGGSVREQYV.

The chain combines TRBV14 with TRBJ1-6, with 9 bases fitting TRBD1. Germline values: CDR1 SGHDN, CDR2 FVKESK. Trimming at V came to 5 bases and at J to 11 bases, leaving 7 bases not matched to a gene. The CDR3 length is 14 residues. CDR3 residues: CASSKGQGGPPLHF. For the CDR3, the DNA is TGTGCCAGCAGCAAGGGACAGGGAGGGCCACCCCTCCACTTT.

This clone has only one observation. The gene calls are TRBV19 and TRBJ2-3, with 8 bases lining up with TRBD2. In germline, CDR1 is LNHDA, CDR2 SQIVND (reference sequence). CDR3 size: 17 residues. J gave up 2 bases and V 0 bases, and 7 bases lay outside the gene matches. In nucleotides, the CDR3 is TGTGCCAGTAGTATAGAAATAACTAGCGGCTTCACAGATACGCAGTATTTT. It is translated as CASSIEITSGFTDTQYF.

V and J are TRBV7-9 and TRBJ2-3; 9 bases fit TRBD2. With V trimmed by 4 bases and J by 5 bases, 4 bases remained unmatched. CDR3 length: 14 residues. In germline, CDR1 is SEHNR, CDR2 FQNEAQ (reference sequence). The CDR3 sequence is CASSSTSGRDTQYF. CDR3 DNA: TGTGCCAGCAGCTCGACTAGCGGACGAGATACGCAGTATTTT.

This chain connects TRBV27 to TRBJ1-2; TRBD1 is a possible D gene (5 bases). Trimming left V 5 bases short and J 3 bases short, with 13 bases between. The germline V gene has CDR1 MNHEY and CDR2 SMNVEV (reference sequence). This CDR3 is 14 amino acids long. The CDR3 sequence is CASSPGLFHYGYTF. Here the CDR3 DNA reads TGTGCCAGCAGTCCGGGACTTTTCCACTATGGCTACACCTTC.

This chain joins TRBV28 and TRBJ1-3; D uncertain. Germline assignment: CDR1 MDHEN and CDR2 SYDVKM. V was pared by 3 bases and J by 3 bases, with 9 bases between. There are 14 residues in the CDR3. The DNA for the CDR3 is TGTGCCAGCAGTTTGTCGGGTAGTGGAAACACCATATATTTT. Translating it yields CASSLSGSGNTIYF.

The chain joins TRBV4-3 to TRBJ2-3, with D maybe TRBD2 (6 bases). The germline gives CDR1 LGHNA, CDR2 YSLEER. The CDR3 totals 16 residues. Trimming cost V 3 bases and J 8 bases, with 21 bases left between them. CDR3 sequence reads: CASSHLQGEVGGTQYF. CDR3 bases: TGCGCCAGCAGCCACCTGCAGGGCGAGGTCGGGGGTACGCAGTATTTT.

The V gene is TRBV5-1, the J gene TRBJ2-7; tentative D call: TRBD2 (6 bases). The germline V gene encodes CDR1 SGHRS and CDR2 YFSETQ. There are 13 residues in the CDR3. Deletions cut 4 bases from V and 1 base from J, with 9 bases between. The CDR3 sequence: CASSISGSYEQYF. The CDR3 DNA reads TGCGCCAGCAGCATTAGCGGTTCCTACGAGCAGTACTTC.

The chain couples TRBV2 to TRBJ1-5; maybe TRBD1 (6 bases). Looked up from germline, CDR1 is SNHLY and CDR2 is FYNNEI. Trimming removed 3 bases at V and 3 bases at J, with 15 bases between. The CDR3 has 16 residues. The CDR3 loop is CASSDSGGRLNQPQHF. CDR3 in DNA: TGTGCCAGCAGTGACTCGGGGGGCAGACTCAATCAGCCCCAGCATTTT.

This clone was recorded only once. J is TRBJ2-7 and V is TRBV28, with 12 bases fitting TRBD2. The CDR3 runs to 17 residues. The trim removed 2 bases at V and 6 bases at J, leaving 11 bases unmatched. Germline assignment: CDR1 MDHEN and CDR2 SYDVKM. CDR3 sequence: CASSLTRTSGGPVEQYF. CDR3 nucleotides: TGTGCCAGCAGTTTAACACGAACTAGCGGGGGGCCGGTCGAGCAGTACTTC.

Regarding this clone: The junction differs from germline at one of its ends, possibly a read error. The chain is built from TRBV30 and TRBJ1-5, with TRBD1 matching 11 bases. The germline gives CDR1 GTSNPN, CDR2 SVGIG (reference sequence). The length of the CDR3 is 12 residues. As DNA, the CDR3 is TGTGCCTGGAGTAGGGACAGGGGGATTCAGGTGTTT. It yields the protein CAWSRDRGIQVF.

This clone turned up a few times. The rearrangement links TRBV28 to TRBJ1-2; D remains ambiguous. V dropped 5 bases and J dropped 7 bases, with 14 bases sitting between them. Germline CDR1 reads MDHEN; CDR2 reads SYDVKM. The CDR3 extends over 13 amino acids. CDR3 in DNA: TGTGCCAGCAGTCCGCCTACCGAGGGTGGCTACACCTTC. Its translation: CASSPPTEGGYTF.

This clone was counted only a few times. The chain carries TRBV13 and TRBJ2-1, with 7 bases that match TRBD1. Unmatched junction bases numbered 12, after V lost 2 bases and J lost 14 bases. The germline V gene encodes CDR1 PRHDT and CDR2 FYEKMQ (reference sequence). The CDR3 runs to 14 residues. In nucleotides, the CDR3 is TGTGCCAGCAGCTTACGGTTACAGGGGAGTGGGGAGTTCTTC. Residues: CASSLRLQGSGEFF.

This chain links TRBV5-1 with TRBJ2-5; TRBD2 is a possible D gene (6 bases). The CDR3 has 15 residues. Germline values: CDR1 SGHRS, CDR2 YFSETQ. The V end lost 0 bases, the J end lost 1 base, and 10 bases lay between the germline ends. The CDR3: CASSLAGGFQETQYF. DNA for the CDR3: TGCGCCAGCAGCTTGGCCGGGGGATTCCAAGAGACCCAGTACTTC.

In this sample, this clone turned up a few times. CDR3 residues: CASSEALRGSWFF. CDR3 in DNA: TGTGCCAGCAGTGAAGCGCTTCGGGGGTCCTGGTTCTTC. The V and J genes are TRBV2 and TRBJ2-1; tentatively, D is TRBD2 (6 bases). Per the germline V gene, CDR1 is SNHLY and CDR2 is FYNNEI. This CDR3 spans 13 amino acids. Trimming stripped 0 bases from V and 15 bases from J, with 15 bases between.

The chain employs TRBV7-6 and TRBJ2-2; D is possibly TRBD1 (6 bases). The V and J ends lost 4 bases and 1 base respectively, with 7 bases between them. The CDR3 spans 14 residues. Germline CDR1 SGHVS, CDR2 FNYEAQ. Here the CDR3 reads CASSSTGNTGELFF. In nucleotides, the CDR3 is TGTGCCAGCAGCTCGACAGGGAACACCGGGGAGCTGTTTTTT.

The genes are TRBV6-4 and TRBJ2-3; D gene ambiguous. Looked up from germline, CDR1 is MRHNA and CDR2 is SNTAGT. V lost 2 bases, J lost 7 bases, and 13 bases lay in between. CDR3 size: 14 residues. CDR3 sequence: CASSDPPRAHTQYF. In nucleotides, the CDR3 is TGTGCCAGCAGTGACCCCCCGCGAGCACATACGCAGTATTTT.